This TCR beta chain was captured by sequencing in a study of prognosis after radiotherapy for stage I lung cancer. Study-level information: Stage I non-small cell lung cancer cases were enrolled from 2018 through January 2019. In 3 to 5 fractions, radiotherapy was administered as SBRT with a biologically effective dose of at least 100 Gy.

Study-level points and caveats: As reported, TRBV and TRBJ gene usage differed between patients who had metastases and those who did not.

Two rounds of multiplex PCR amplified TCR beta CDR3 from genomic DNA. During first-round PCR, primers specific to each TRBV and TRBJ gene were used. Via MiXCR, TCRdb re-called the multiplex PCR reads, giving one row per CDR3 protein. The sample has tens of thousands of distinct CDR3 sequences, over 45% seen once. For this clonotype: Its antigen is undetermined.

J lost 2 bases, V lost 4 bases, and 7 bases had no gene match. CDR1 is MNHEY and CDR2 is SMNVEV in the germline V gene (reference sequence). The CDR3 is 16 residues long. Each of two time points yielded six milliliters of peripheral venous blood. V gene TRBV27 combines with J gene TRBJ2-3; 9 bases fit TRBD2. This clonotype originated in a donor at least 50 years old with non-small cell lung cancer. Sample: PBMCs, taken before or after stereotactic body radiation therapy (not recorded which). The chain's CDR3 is CASSSRTSENTDTQYF. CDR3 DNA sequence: TGTGCCAGCAGTTCCCGGACTAGCGAAAACACAGATACGCAGTATTTT.